This T cell receptor (beta chain) was documented in a study of cytomegalovirus exposure and HLA in healthy donors. Each donor's status was that of a healthy bone marrow donor. The PCR made use of 60 Vbeta and 13 Jbeta primers. The data were produced by immunoSEQ multiplex PCR, yet TCRdb's version contains in-frame clones alone and is incomplete. The data hold 100,000 to 150,000 clones, with around three quarters observed a single time. The clonotype was recovered from a man between 25 and 39 years old in good health and CMV-seronegative. The sequenced sample consisted of PBMCs.

The CDR3 region is CATSRGDRDYNEQFF. The CDR3 DNA sequence: TGTGCCACCAGCAGAGGGGACAGGGACTACAATGAGCAGTTCTTC. This chain links TRBV15 with TRBJ2-1; the match to TRBD1 covers 9 bases. The CDR3 is made up of 15 amino acids. J gave up 3 bases and V 1 base, and 1 base lay outside the gene matches. Per germline, CDR1 LNHNV and CDR2 YYDKDF (reference sequence).